This T cell receptor (beta chain) was retrieved from a study of radiation and T cells in renal cell carcinoma. Study as a whole: Nephrectomy followed 15 Gy stereotactic body radiation by 4 weeks.

J lost 7 bases, V lost 5 bases, and 14 bases had no gene match. This CDR3 has 16 amino acids. CDR1 SGHVS and CDR2 FQNEAQ come from the germline V gene. Specified time point: blood 2 weeks post-SBRT. Described treatment: 15 Gy SBRT to primary tumor, nephrectomy 4 weeks later. This renal cell carcinoma was of the clear cell type. Using immunoSEQ multiplex PCR, the repertoire was profiled, and TCRdb retains in-frame clones only, with some absent. Of roughly 120,000 clones listed, more than 80% are singletons. The sample here was blood, taken from a patient whose treatment included radiotherapy and nephrectomy. J is TRBJ1-2 and V is TRBV7-8; 9 bases fit TRBD1. The sequence derives from a woman aged 55-70 years with renal cell carcinoma. The CDR3 DNA is TGTGCCAGCAGCCTATTACAGGGGGCGTATAGTTCTGGCTACACCTTC. Its translation: CASSLLQGAYSSGYTF.